This T cell receptor beta chain was recorded in a study of cytomegalovirus exposure and HLA in healthy donors. Study-wide findings and caveats: There were 150 or so TCR beta chains listed as cytomegalovirus-associated. CMV serostatus alone was available as immune exposure information.

V was clipped by 10 bases and J by 3 bases; unmatched bases: 6. There are 13 residues in the CDR3. Looked up from germline, CDR1 is ENHRY and CDR2 is SYGVKD. Vbeta (60) and Jbeta (13) primers were used in the PCR. Only in-frame clones appear in the TCRdb table, and some are missing; sequencing was by immunoSEQ multiplex PCR. The sample records some 150,000 clones, 70% to 90% being singletons. Worth noting for this clone: No antigen is known for it.

The sequence was collected from a woman aged 30 to 39 in good health and CMV-seronegative. The specimen was PBMCs. The V call is TRBV10-3, the J call TRBJ2-3; 8 bases fit TRBD1. This chain's CDR3 is CATSGGETDTQYF. The CDR3 DNA follows: TGTGCCACCTCAGGGGGCGAAACAGATACGCAGTATTTT.